The text below deals with one TCR beta chain. Sequenced by immunoSEQ multiplex PCR; TCRdb stores in-frame clones only, minus some. Of more than 150,000 clones in the sample, 85% to 90% were seen once. The data are from a study of blood T cell repertoires in COVID-19. CDR1 and CDR2 (germline): SGHTA, FQGNSA. The CDR3 has 16 amino acids. V dropped 6 bases and J dropped 4 bases, with 22 bases sitting between them. Sequenced input: peripheral blood. This TCR derives from a man in his late teens or twenties with acute or convalescent COVID-19. The chain combines TRBV7-2 with TRBJ2-7; D is possibly TRBD2 (7 bases). The chain's CDR3 is CASSSGPGGRQYEQYV. The CDR3 nucleotides read TGTGCCAGCAGTTCCGGCCCGGGGGGCCGGCAATACGAGCAGTACGTC.